The 9 T cell receptor beta chains below all came from one sample that was sequenced in a study of cytomegalovirus exposure and HLA in healthy donors. TCRdb's copy holds only in-frame clones and misses some; the assay was immunoSEQ multiplex PCR. The data contain 100,000 to 150,000 clones, approximately 94% of them singletons. The sequenced sample consisted of PBMCs. The receptors derive from a young man in good health and CMV-seronegative.

The chain has TRBV7-9 and TRBJ2-7; TRBD2 is a possible D gene (6 bases). The CDR3 has 17 residues. The germline V gene encodes CDR1 SEHNR and CDR2 FQNEAQ (reference sequence). V lost 5 bases, J lost 4 bases, and 24 bases lay in between. CDR3 amino acids: CASSGHPLGRGWYEQYF. The CDR3 region has the DNA TGTGCCAGCAGCGGTCACCCACTAGGACGGGGGTGGTACGAGCAGTACTTC.

The V gene is TRBV4-2, the J gene TRBJ1-2, with D possibly being TRBD1 (6 bases). V gave up 0 bases and J gave up 4 bases, with 12 bases separating them. Germline loops: CDR1 LGHNA, CDR2 YNFKEQ. The CDR3 loop spans 15 amino acids. The CDR3 region has the DNA TGTGCCAGCAGCCAAGATGCAGGGGTGGGCTATGGCTACACCTTC. Residues: CASSQDAGVGYGYTF.

The V call is TRBV7-2, the J call TRBJ2-2; the match to TRBD1 covers 7 bases. Germline CDR1 is SGHTA and CDR2 is FQGNSA. V dropped 6 bases and J dropped 1; count of bases not matched to a gene: 5. The CDR3 totals 15 residues. The CDR3 loop reads CASSQQGRNTGELFF. The CDR3 coding sequence is TGTGCCAGCAGTCAACAGGGGAGGAACACCGGGGAGCTGTTTTTT.

The chain links TRBV4-3 to TRBJ2-3; D might be TRBD1 (6 bases). CDR1 LGHNA and CDR2 YSLEER come from the germline V gene. Trimming stripped 6 bases from V and 5 bases from J, with 15 bases between. The CDR3 consists of 14 residues. The CDR3 loop reads CASSFDRNEDTQYF. CDR3 nucleotides: TGCGCCAGCAGTTTCGACAGGAATGAAGATACGCAGTATTTT.

V usage is TRBV28 and J usage is TRBJ1-2, with D possibly being TRBD1 (5 bases). CDR3 length: 16 residues. Deletions cut 7 bases from V and 0 bases from J, with 18 bases between. The V gene's germline CDR1 is MDHEN and CDR2 SYDVKM. The DNA of the CDR3 is TGTGCCAGCACCCTTGGGCCAGGGAACGCTAACTATGGCTACACCTTC. As protein: CASTLGPGNANYGYTF.

This clone showed up just a few times. The chain recombines TRBV13 with TRBJ2-7; TRBD1 aligns across 10 bases. V shed 5 bases, J shed 0 bases, and the junction held 4 bases outside the gene matches. This CDR3 comprises 15 residues. CDR1 and CDR2 from the germline V gene are PRHDT and FYEKMQ (reference sequence). The CDR3: CASSQRDRGSYEQYF. CDR3 sequence (DNA): TGTGCCAGCAGCCAGCGGGACAGGGGCTCCTACGAGCAGTACTTC.

The gene calls are TRBV27 and TRBJ2-5; TRBD2 is a possible D gene (6 bases). In germline, CDR1 is MNHEY, CDR2 SMNVEV (reference sequence). Between the trimmed V and J ends, which lost 1 base and 4 bases, there was a span of 16 bases. CDR3 length: 16 residues. The CDR3 here is CASSLYSGGRRETQYF. CDR3 nucleotide sequence: TGTGCCAGCAGTTTATATAGTGGAGGGAGGAGAGAGACCCAGTACTTC.

The chain carries TRBV28 and TRBJ2-5; TRBD2 matches 9 bases. Germline CDR1 reads MDHEN; CDR2 reads SYDVKM. CDR3 size: 16 residues. V lost 5 bases, J lost 4 bases, and 11 bases stayed unmatched. The CDR3 DNA follows: TGTGCCAGCAGTCCTGAGGGGCGGGAGGGTGGAGAGACCCAGTACTTC. Residues: CASSPEGREGGETQYF.

The DNA of the CDR3 is TGCGCCAGCAGCTTGGCCCCGGGCAGGGGCCAGTACGAGCAGTACTTC. Its protein product is CASSLAPGRGQYEQYF. The rearrangement links TRBV5-1 to TRBJ2-7; D is possibly TRBD1 (6 bases). This CDR3 contains 16 residues. The V gene lost 0 bases and the J gene lost 4 bases, with 17 bases spanning the gap. Looked up from germline, CDR1 is SGHRS and CDR2 is YFSETQ.